The rows below give T cell receptor beta chains drawn from one sample of a study of T cell changes during pregnancy in multiple sclerosis. Profiling relied on immunoSEQ multiplex PCR, and the TCRdb table lists in-frame clones only, not all of them. The sample holds about 17,000 clones, roughly 87% seen once. This material consisted of CD8+ T cells from peripheral blood mononuclear cells, taken after pregnancy. These TCRs come from a female donor in good health, enrolled as a control in a pregnancy study. The CDR3 runs from the conserved cysteine through the conserved F or W. Each record gives: D gene, clone size, V gene, J gene, CDR3 DNA, CDR3 protein. A D gene is named only where the DNA matches it firmly. Expanded clones are given a class, and other clones once, few, many or no size at all.

.,medium-sized,TRBV5-1,TRBJ2-5,TGCGCCAGCAGCTTGACGGCGGGGGCAAACCTCGCCGAGACCCAGTACTTC,CASSLTAGANLAETQYF
.,.,TRBV7-9,TRBJ2-1,TGTGCCAGCAGTCCCAGCGAGAGCTCCTACAATGAGCAGTTCTTC,CASSPSESSYNEQFF
TRBD2,.,TRBV19,TRBJ2-3,TGTGCCACCTTAGCGGGGTGGGGGGATACGCAGTATTTT,CATLAGWGDTQYF
.,.,TRBV7-9,TRBJ1-2,TGTGCCAGCAGCTCCTGGGACATACCTAACTATGGCTACACCTTC,CASSSWDIPNYGYTF
.,.,TRBV5-1,TRBJ2-2,TGCGCCACCCAGGGCCCCGGGGAGCTGTTTTTT,CATQGPGELFF
.,.,TRBV4-2,TRBJ2-5,TGTGCCAGCAGCCAAGAGTGGGGCCTCCAAGAGACCCAGTACTTC,CASSQEWGLQETQYF
TRBD1,.,TRBV19,TRBJ2-1,TGTGCCAGTAGTATAGCATCCAGGGGGTTTAACAATGAGCAGTTCTTC,CASSIASRGFNNEQFF
.,.,TRBV9,TRBJ2-7,TGTGCCAGCAGCTTAGACGGGGGAGACACCTACGAGCAGTACTTC,CASSLDGGDTYEQYF
TRBD1,.,TRBV29-1,TRBJ1-4,TGCAGCGCGGCCGGGACAGGGGGTGAAAAACTGTTTTTT,CSAAGTGGEKLFF
.,.,TRBV6-6,TRBJ2-1,TGTGCCAGCAGTCTCCGGGGGAACCATGAGCAGTTCTTC,CASSLRGNHEQFF
.,.,TRBV2,TRBJ2-4,TGTGCCAGCAGCAGTGGAGGGGTAGCCAAAAACATTCAGTACTTC,CASSSGGVAKNIQYF
TRBD1,.,TRBV9,TRBJ2-7,TGTGCCAGCAGCGTAGGGGACAGCCATATCTACGAGCAGTACTTC,CASSVGDSHIYEQYF
.,.,TRBV29-1,TRBJ1-1,TGCAGCGCCGTCGGAGGGGCATTGAACACTGAAGCTTTCTTT,CSAVGGALNTEAFF
TRBD2,.,TRBV19,TRBJ2-1,TGTGCCAGTAATAGCGGGGGGTACAATGAGCAGTTCTTC,CASNSGGYNEQFF
.,.,TRBV6-1,TRBJ2-7,TGTGCCAGCAGTCCCGGACAGTTGTGGTCGTACGAGCAGTACTTC,CASSPGQLWSYEQYF
.,.,TRBV5-1,TRBJ1-5,TGCGCCAGCAGCTTGGTAGGGGATCAGCCCCAGCATTTT,CASSLVGDQPQHF
.,.,TRBV21-1,TRBJ2-5,TGTGCCAGCATCGGAACAGGGGGCGGTGTGGAGACCCAGTACTTC,CASIGTGGGVETQYF
.,.,TRBV11-3,TRBJ2-1,TGTGCCAGCCGACCGCGGGCTATCTGGGATGAGCAGTTCTTC,CASRPRAIWDEQFF
.,.,TRBV7-8,TRBJ1-1,TGTGCCAGCAGCTTAGTTTCAGGGGTGAACACTGAAGCTTTCTTT,CASSLVSGVNTEAFF
.,.,TRBV2,TRBJ1-1,TGTGCCAGCAGTGAATTTTGGGGAGGAGAAACTGAAGCTTTCTTT,CASSEFWGGETEAFF
TRBD1,.,TRBV6-1,TRBJ2-1,TGTGCCAGCAGCCTGGGACAGCTCTCCTACAATGAGCAGTTCTTC,CASSLGQLSYNEQFF
TRBD2,.,TRBV6-4,TRBJ2-1,TGTGCCAGCAGCTCCGGGGGGGGGTCCTACAATGAGCAGTTCTTC,CASSSGGGSYNEQFF
.,.,TRBV27,TRBJ1-1,TGTGCCAGCAGTTTAGCGGGTTTGGGGACTGAAGCTTTCTTT,CASSLAGLGTEAFF
.,.,TRBV6-6,TRBJ2-2,TGTGCCAGCCTCAGTTGGCGGGGAAACACCGGGGAGCTGTTTTTT,CASLSWRGNTGELFF
TRBD2,.,TRBV13,TRBJ2-1,TGTGCCAGCAGCTTTCAAGCGGGACCTACAATTAACAATGAGCAGTTCTTC,CASSFQAGPTINNEQFF